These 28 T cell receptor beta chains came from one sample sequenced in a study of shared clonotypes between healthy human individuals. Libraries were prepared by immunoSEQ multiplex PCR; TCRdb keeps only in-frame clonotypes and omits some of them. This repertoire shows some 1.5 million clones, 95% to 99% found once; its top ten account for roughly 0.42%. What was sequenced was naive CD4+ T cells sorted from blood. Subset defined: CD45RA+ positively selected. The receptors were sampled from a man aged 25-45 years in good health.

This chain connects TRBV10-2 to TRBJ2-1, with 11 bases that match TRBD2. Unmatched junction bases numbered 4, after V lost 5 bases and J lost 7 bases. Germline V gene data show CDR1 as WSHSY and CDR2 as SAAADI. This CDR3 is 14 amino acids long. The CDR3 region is CASSSSGRNNEQFF. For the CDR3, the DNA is TGCGCCAGCAGTTCTAGCGGGAGGAATAATGAGCAGTTCTTC.

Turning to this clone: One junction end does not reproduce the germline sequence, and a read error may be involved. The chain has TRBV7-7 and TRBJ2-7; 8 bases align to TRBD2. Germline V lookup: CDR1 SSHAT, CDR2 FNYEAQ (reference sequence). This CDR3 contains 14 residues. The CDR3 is CASSLGLAGDEQYF. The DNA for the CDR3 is TGTGCTAGCAGCTTAGGACTAGCAGGTGACGAGCAGTACTTC.

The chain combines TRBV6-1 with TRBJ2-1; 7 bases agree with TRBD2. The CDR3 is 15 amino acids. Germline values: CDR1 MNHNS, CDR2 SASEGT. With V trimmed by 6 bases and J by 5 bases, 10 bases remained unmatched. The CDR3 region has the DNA TGTGCCAGCAGATTACCGGGACTACCCAACAATGAGCAGTTCTTC. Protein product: CASRLPGLPNNEQFF.

The CDR3 here is CASSFPLGPETQYF. The CDR3 region has the DNA TGTGCCAGCAGCTTTCCGCTAGGTCCCGAGACCCAGTACTTC. The chain has TRBV5-6 and TRBJ2-5; D gene ambiguous. The CDR3 has 14 residues. Germline loops: CDR1 SGHDT, CDR2 YYEEEE. Trimming took 2 bases from V and 5 from J, leaving 13 bases between them.

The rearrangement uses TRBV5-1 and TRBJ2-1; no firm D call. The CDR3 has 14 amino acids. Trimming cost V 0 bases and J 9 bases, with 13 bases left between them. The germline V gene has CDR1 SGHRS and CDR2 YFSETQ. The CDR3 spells CASSLVAGAIEQFF. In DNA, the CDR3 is TGCGCCAGCAGCTTGGTGGCAGGCGCGATTGAGCAGTTCTTC.

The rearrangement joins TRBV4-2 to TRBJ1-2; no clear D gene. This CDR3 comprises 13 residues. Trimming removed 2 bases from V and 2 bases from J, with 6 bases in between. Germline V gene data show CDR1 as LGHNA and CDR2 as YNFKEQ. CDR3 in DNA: TGTGCCAGCAGCCAAACGGGAAACTATGGCTACACCTTC. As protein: CASSQTGNYGYTF.

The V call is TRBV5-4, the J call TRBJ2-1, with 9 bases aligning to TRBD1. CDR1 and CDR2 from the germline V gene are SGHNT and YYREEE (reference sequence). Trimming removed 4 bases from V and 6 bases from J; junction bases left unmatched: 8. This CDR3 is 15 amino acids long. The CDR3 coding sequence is TGTGCCAGCAGCAGCCGGGACAGGGTTGTCAATGAGCAGTTCTTC. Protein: CASSSRDRVVNEQFF.

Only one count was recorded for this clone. CDR3 DNA sequence: TGTGCCAGCTCCCCAATCCCGTTTCGAAACACCATATATTTT. This translates into CASSPIPFRNTIYF. The chain carries TRBV18 and TRBJ1-3; D is undetermined. CDR1 is KGHSH and CDR2 is LQKENI in the germline V gene. V dropped 6 bases and J dropped 5 bases, with 14 bases sitting between them. The CDR3 is 14 residues long.

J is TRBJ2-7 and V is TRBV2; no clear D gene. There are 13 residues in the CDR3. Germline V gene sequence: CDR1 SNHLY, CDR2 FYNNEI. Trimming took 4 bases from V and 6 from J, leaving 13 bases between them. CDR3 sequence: CASSAQIRSEQYF. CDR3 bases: TGTGCCAGCAGTGCGCAGATTAGGAGCGAGCAGTACTTC.

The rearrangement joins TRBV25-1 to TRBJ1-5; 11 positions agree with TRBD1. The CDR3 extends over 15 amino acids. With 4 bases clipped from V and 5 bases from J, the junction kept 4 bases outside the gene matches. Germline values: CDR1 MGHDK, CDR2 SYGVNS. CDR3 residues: CASSASGQGDQPQHF. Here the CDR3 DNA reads TGTGCCAGCAGTGCTTCGGGACAGGGGGATCAGCCCCAGCATTTT.

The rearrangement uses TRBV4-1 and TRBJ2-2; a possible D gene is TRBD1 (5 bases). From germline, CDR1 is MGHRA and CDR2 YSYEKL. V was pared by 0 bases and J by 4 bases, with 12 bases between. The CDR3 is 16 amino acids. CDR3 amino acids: CASSQEPGFSTGELFF. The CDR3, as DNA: TGCGCCAGCAGCCAAGAACCAGGGTTCAGCACCGGGGAGCTGTTTTTT.

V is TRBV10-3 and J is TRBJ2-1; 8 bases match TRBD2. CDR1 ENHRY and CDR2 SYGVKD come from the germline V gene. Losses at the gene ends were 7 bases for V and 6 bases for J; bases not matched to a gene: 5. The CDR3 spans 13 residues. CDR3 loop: CAITGTRSNEQFF. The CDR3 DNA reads TGTGCCATCACGGGGACTAGATCCAATGAGCAGTTCTTC.

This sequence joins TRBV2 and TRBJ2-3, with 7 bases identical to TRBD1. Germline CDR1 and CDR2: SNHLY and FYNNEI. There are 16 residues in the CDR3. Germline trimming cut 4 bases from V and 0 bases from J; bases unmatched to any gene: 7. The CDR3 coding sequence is TGTGCCAGCAGTGGGCCCGGGACAGATAGCACAGATACGCAGTATTTT. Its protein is CASSGPGTDSTDTQYF.

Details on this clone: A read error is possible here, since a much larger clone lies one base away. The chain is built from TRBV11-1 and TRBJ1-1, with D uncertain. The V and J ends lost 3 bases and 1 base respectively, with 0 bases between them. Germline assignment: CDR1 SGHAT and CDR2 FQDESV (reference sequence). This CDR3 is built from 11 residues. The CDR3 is CASSLNTEAFF. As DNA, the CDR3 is TGTGCCAGCAGCTTGAACACTGAAGCTTTCTTT.

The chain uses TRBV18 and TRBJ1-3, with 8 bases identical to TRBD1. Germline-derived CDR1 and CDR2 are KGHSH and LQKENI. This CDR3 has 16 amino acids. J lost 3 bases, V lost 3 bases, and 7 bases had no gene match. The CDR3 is CASSPTTGAVGNTIYF. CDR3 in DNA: TGTGCCAGCTCACCGACGACAGGGGCGGTTGGAAACACCATATATTTT.

Here the CDR3 reads CASSSGSSGSWTDTQYF. In nucleotides, the CDR3 is TGCGCCAGCAGCTCAGGATCTAGCGGGAGCTGGACAGATACGCAGTATTTT. The rearrangement uses TRBV5-1 and TRBJ2-3; 10 nucleotides line up with TRBD2. Germline lookup yields CDR1 SGHRS and CDR2 YFSETQ. The CDR3 is 17 amino acids. The J segment lost 3 bases and the V segment lost 3 bases, leaving 10 bases of the junction unmatched.

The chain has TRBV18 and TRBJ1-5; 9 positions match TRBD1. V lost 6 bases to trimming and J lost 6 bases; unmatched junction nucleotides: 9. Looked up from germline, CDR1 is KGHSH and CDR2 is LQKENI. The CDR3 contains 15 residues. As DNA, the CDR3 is TGTGCCAGCTCCCTACAGGGGGCGAATAGTCAGCCCCAGCATTTT. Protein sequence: CASSLQGANSQPQHF.

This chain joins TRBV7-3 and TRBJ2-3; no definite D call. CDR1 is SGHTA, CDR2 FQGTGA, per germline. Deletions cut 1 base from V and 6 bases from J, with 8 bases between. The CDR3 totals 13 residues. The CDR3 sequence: CASSLRSFDTQYF. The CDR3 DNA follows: TGTGCCAGCAGCTTAAGGTCATTCGATACGCAGTATTTT.

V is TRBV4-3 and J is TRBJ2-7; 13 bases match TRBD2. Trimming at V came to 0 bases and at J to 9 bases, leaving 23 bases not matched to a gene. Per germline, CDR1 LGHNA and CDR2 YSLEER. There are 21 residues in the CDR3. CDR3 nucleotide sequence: TGCGCCAGCAGCCAAGAGGCAGGGGGCGGTGGACTAGCGGGAGACCACGTCGGGCAGTACTTC. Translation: CASSQEAGGGGLAGDHVGQYF.

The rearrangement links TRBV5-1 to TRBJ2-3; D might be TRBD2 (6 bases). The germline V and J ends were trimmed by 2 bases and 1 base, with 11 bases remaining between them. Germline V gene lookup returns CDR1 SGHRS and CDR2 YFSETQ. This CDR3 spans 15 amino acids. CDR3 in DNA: TGCGCCAGCAGCTTTCGACTAGATGGCACAGATACGCAGTATTTT. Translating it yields CASSFRLDGTDTQYF.

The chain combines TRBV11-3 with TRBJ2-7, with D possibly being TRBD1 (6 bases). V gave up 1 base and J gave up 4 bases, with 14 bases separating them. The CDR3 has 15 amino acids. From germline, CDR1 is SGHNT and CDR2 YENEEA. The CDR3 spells CASSLGPGHQYEQYF. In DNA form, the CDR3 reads TGTGCCAGCAGCTTAGGACCGGGACACCAATACGAGCAGTACTTC.

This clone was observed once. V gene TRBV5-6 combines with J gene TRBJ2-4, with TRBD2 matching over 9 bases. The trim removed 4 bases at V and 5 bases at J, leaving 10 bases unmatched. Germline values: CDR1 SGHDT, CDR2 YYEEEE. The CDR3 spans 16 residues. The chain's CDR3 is CASSRAGGRSENIQYF. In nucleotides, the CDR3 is TGTGCCAGCAGCAGGGCGGGGGGGCGCAGCGAAAACATTCAGTACTTC.

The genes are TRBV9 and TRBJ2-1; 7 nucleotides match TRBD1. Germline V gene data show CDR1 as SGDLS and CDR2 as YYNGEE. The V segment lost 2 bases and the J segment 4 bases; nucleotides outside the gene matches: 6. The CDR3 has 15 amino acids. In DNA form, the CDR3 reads TGTGCCAGCAGCGTCACAGGGGACGAGTACAATGAGCAGTTCTTC. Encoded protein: CASSVTGDEYNEQFF. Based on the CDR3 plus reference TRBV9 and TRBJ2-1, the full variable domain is DSGVTQTPKHLITATGQRVTLRCSPRSGDLSVYWYQQSLDQGLQFLIQYYNGEERAKGNILERFSAQQFPDLHSELNLSSLELGDSALYFCASSVTGDEYNEQFFGPGTRLTVL.

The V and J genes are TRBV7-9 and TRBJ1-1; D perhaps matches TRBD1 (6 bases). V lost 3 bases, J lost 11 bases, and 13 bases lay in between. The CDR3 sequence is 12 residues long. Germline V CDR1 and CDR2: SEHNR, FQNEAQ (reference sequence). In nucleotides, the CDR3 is TGTGCCAGCAGCTTGGGGCCAGGGGTGGCTTTCTTT. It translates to CASSLGPGVAFF.

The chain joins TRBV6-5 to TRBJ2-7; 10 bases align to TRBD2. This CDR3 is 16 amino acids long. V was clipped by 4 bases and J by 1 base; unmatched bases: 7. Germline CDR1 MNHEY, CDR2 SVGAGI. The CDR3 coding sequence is TGTGCCAGCAGTTCCCCCACTAGCGGGATTTCCTACGAGCAGTACTTC. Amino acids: CASSSPTSGISYEQYF.

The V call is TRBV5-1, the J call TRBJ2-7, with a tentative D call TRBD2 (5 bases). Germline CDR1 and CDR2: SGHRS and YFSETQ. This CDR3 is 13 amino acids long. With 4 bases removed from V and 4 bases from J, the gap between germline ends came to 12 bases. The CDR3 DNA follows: TGCGCCAGCAGCCCGGACGGGGAATACGAGCAGTACTTC. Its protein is CASSPDGEYEQYF.

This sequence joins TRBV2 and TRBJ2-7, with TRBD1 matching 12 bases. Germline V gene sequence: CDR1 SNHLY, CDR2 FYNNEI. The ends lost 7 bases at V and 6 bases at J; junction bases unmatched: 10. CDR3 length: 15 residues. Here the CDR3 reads CASNYKGQGAGEQYF. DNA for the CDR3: TGTGCCAGCAATTATAAGGGACAGGGGGCGGGCGAGCAGTACTTC. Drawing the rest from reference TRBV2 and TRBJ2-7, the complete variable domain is EPEVTQTPSHQVTQMGQEVILRCVPISNHLYFYWYRQILGQKVEFLVSFYNNEISEKSEIFDDQFSVERPDGSNFTLKIRSTKLEDSAMYFCASNYKGQGAGEQYFGPGTRLTVT.

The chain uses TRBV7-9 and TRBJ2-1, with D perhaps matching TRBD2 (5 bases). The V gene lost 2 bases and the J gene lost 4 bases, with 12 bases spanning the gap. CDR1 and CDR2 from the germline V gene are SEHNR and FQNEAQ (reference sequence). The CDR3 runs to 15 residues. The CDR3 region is CASSLNLAGYNEQFF. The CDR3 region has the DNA TGTGCCAGCAGCTTAAATCTAGCAGGTTACAATGAGCAGTTCTTC.